A selection of T cell receptor beta chains follows, all from one sample in a study of tumor-infiltrating lymphocytes in primary liver carcinoma. A single record per CDR3 protein comes from TCRdb applying MiXCR to the multiplex PCR reads. This table has roughly 180,000 distinct CDR3 sequences, about 60% appearing once. Sequencing was done on a sample of peripheral blood. The receptors come from a man between 40 and 49 years old with primary liver carcinoma and hepatitis B virus infection. Each CDR3 is given with its conserved first and last residue. The D gene is left open where the match is weak. Clone size, where shown, is once, few, many, or a class for clones that have expanded.

clone size,J gene,D gene,V gene,CDR3 DNA,CDR3 protein
-,TRBJ2-2,-,TRBV6-6,TGTGCCAGCAGTCGGGGGCTGGCAGAACCGCGGAGGGAGCTGTTTTTT,CASSRGLAEPRRELFF
-,TRBJ2-1,-,TRBV10-3,TGTGCCATCAGTTCGGTCCACACAGAGCAGTTCTTC,CAISSVHTEQFF
-,TRBJ1-3,-,TRBV6-5,TGTGCCAGCAGTTACCAGGGAAACTCTGGAAACACCATATATTTT,CASSYQGNSGNTIYF
-,TRBJ1-2,TRBD1,TRBV29-1,TGTAGCGTTGAAACAACTCAGGAGGACAGGAACTATGGCTACACCTTC,CSVETTQEDRNYGYTF
-,TRBJ1-2,-,TRBV10-3,TGTGCTATCCGTGAGGCCAGGGACTATGGCTACACCTTC,CAIREARDYGYTF
few,TRBJ1-1,TRBD1,TRBV6-1,TGTGCCAGCAGTGCCCCGGGACAGACCTATGAAGCTTTCTTT,CASSAPGQTYEAFF
many,TRBJ2-5,-,TRBV6-5,TGTGCCAGCAGTCCCGGGACGGTACAAGAGACCCAGTACTTC,CASSPGTVQETQYF
many,TRBJ2-7,-,TRBV11-2,TGTGCCAGCAGCTTAGATCGAGGGCAGAGCTACGAGCAGTACTTC,CASSLDRGQSYEQYF
-,TRBJ2-1,-,TRBV12-3/TRBV12-4,TGTGCCAGCAGTTATCCCGACAATGAGCAGTCCTTC,CASSYPDNEQSF
few,TRBJ1-5,-,TRBV6-6,TGTGCCAGCAGTTCCACGGATATCAGCCCCCAGCATTTT,CASSSTDISPQHF
many,TRBJ2-2,-,TRBV11-2,TGTGCCAGCAGCCCTGGGGACACCCGGGGCGGGGAGCTGTTTTTT,CASSPGDTRGGELFF
once,TRBJ2-5,TRBD2,TRBV11-1,TGCACCAGCAGCCCGACTGCGGGGGGGGAGACCCAGTACTTC,CTSSPTAGGETQYF
-,TRBJ2-7,-,TRBV29-1,TGCAACGTTGAAGGGGGGGATGGCACCTACGAGCAGTACTTC,CNVEGGDGTYEQYF
few,TRBJ2-2,-,TRBV10-3,TGTGCCATCAGTGAAGGAGGCGGGGAGCTGTTTTTT,CAISEGGGELFF
-,TRBJ1-1,TRBD1,TRBV4-1,TGCGCCAGCAGCCAATGGGGACAGCGCCTTCTTGAAGCTTTCTTC,CASSQWGQRLLEAFF
-,TRBJ2-7,-,TRBV12-3/TRBV12-4,TGTGCCAGCAGTTTAGCGCTACGGGGCAGCGAGCAGTACTTC,CASSLALRGSEQYF
-,TRBJ2-7,-,TRBV12-3/TRBV12-4,TGTGCCAACAGCCTCTATGGACAATCCTACGAGCAGTACTTC,CANSLYGQSYEQYF
-,TRBJ1-5,TRBD1,TRBV10-3,TGTGCCATCAGTGTCCCGGGACAGCACCTCGGGCAGCCCCAGCATTTT,CAISVPGQHLGQPQHF
many,TRBJ2-7,-,TRBV11-2,TGTGCCAGCAGCTCACTAAGGAGCTCCTACGAGCAGTACTTC,CASSSLRSSYEQYF
many,TRBJ2-7,TRBD1,TRBV11-2,TGTGCCAGCAGCACGGACAGGGGTCGCGAGCAGTACTTC,CASSTDRGREQYF
-,TRBJ1-4,-,TRBV6-5,TGTGCCAGCAGTTCCAACAGATTTCAGGGTGAAAAACTGTTTTTT,CASSSNRFQGEKLFF
once,TRBJ1-2,-,TRBV6-5,TGTGCCAGCAGGGGGGGGGACAATGGCTACACCTTC,CASRGGDNGYTF
few,TRBJ1-1,-,TRBV14,TGTGCCAGCAGCCAGTCCGCGGGGTGGGGAGCCGAAGCTTTCTTT,CASSQSAGWGAEAFF
-,TRBJ2-7,-,TRBV11-2,TGTGCCAGCAGCTCAGAAGGGCTATCCTCTTACGAGCAGTACTTC,CASSSEGLSSYEQYF
many,TRBJ2-6,-,TRBV11-1,TGTGCCAGCAGCTTACGGCGCGATGGGAGGACTCTATCTGGGGCCAACGTCCTGACTTTC,CASSLRRDGRTLSGANVLTF
many,TRBJ2-2,TRBD1,TRBV4-1,TGCGCCAGCAGCCTGAGACAGGGAGAAGCCGGGGAGCTGTTTTTT,CASSLRQGEAGELFF
once,TRBJ2-3,TRBD1,TRBV6-5,TGTGCCAGCAGTTACCGCCCACCGGGACAGGGGGTCTCGGATACGCAGTATTTT,CASSYRPPGQGVSDTQYF
few,TRBJ1-4,TRBD1,TRBV29-1,TGCAGCGTTGTGGGACAGGGGAATGAAAAACTGTTTTTT,CSVVGQGNEKLFF
-,TRBJ1-4,-,TRBV4-1,TGCGCCAGGAGCCAAGATCAAGCGAGGGGAAACGAAAAACTGTTTTTT,CARSQDQARGNEKLFF
few,TRBJ1-6,TRBD1,TRBV6-1,TGTGCCACCTCCACCGGGACAGGGTGGAATTCACCCCTCCACTTT,CATSTGTGWNSPLHF
few,TRBJ2-7,-,TRBV12-3/TRBV12-4,TGTGCCAGCCTGGACAGCTCAGGGGCATACGAGCAGTACTTC,CASLDSSGAYEQYF
few,TRBJ2-5,TRBD2,TRBV10-3,TGTGCCATCAGTGAGTCGGAAGCGGGAGGGCCGGTATCAGAGACCCAGTACTTC,CAISESEAGGPVSETQYF
-,TRBJ2-7,-,TRBV11-2,TGTGCCAGCAACTATGGGGACACTACCTACGAGCAATACTTC,CASNYGDTTYEQYF
-,TRBJ2-3,-,TRBV10-2,TGCGCCAGCAGTGTGGCTGGGGGAGTGCCCCAGTATTTT,CASSVAGGVPQYF
-,TRBJ2-7,-,TRBV11-2,TGTGCCAGCAGTTATGGGGGTGCCTACGAGCTGTACTTC,CASSYGGAYELYF
many,TRBJ2-2,-,TRBV5-4,TGTGCCAGCAGCCCTTTTAGCGGAGGCACCGGGGAGCTGTTTTTT,CASSPFSGGTGELFF
-,TRBJ1-2,-,TRBV30,TGTGCCTGGAGTGTGAGGCGGAGTTACTATGGCTACACCTTC,CAWSVRRSYYGYTF
-,TRBJ2-7,-,TRBV29-1,TGCAGCGTTCACCGGGCAGGAGGCTACCAGCAGTACTTC,CSVHRAGGYQQYF
-,TRBJ2-7,-,TRBV6-5,TGTGCCAGCAGTGCGCACATACAGGGCCGCGACCAGTACTTC,CASSAHIQGRDQYF
few,TRBJ1-5,-,TRBV12-3/TRBV12-4,TGTGCCAGCGGCCTTACAGGAGACAATCAGCCCCAGCATTTT,CASGLTGDNQPQHF
-,TRBJ1-1,-,TRBV11-2,TGCGCCAGCAGCACCACGGACGGTTTGAACACTGAATCTTTCTTT,CASSTTDGLNTESFF
few,TRBJ2-3,TRBD2,TRBV28,TGTGCCAGCAGTCCTCCGGGGGGTGAGGATACGCAGTATTTT,CASSPPGGEDTQYF
-,TRBJ2-3,TRBD1,TRBV19,TGTGCCAGTAGTGAATGGGGGACAGCGACAGATACGCAGTATTTT,CASSEWGTATDTQYF
-,TRBJ1-1,TRBD1,TRBV7-9,TGTGCCAGCAGATCATCCGGGACAGCGAACACTGAAGTTTTCTTT,CASRSSGTANTEVFF
-,TRBJ2-7,-,TRBV11-2,TGTGCCAGTAGCTCAACTAGGAGCTACGAGGAGTACTTC,CASSSTRSYEEYF
-,TRBJ2-7,-,TRBV12-3/TRBV12-4,TGTGCCAGCAGTCAACAGCAGTCTAAAACCGAGCAGTACTTC,CASSQQQSKTEQYF
many,TRBJ2-5,-,TRBV11-2,TGTGCCAGCAGCCGGGGTGGCGTAAAGGAAGAGACCCAGTACTTC,CASSRGGVKEETQYF
-,TRBJ2-7,-,TRBV11-2,TGTGCCAGCAGCTTAACGGGGACTGGCAAGCAGTACTTC,CASSLTGTGKQYF
few,TRBJ1-5,-,TRBV10-3,TGTGCCATCAGTGAGGTGGGTGGAGGGAACAATCAGCCCCAGCATTTT,CAISEVGGGNNQPQHF